The present T cell receptor (beta chain) was sequenced within a study of prognosis after radiotherapy for stage I lung cancer. This clonotype was observed once. The antigen is not known. Other malignancies, prior chemotherapy and prior radiotherapy were absent in all patients, each of whom was node-negative on CT and PET/CT. The study's findings and limits: Where distant metastases developed, patients had lower Shannon entropy after stereotactic body radiation therapy.

Two rounds of multiplex PCR amplified TCR beta CDR3 from genomic DNA. It was primers specific to each TRBV and TRBJ gene that first-round PCR used. MiXCR, applied by TCRdb to the multiplex PCR reads, yields one record per CDR3 protein. The sample lists about 59,000 distinct CDR3 sequences, more than 25% occurring once. The TCR was taken from a donor aged 50 or older with non-small cell lung cancer. Sequencing used PBMCs, obtained before or after stereotactic body radiation therapy (not recorded which).

The CDR3 protein is CASGSPIGAGELFF. The CDR3 DNA is TGTGCCAGCGGTTCCCCTATTGGGGCCGGGGAGCTGTTTTTT. The rearrangement joins TRBV7-2 to TRBJ2-2, with D uncertain. V shed 8 bases and J shed 6 bases, with 16 bases lying between them. The CDR3 consists of 14 residues. In germline, CDR1 is SGHTA, CDR2 FQGNSA.